This TCR beta chain was captured by sequencing in a study of cytomegalovirus exposure and HLA in healthy donors. Study-wide results and caveats: According to an earlier analysis, most TCR beta V segments yielded productive rearrangements about 90% or about 30% of the time. Most sequenced TCRs were rare (though some public TCRs occurred in many donors).

Comment on this clone: Its antigen is unknown.

PCR was performed using 60 Vbeta and 13 Jbeta primers. The protocol was immunoSEQ multiplex PCR, while the TCRdb copy is restricted to in-frame clones and leaves out a portion. This table has roughly 160,000 clones, under 80% appearing once. Trimming at V came to 1 base and at J to 6 bases, leaving 7 bases not matched to a gene. Germline assignment: CDR1 SQVTM and CDR2 ANQGSEA. CDR3 length: 14 amino acids. The sample was PBMCs. The receptor was derived from a man in his forties in good health and CMV-seronegative. The chain couples TRBV29-1 to TRBJ2-7; TRBD1 matches 9 bases. CDR3 amino acids: CSVEGGTGLIEQYF. Here the CDR3 DNA reads TGCAGCGTTGAAGGCGGGACAGGGTTGATCGAGCAGTACTTC.